The rows below give T cell receptor beta chains drawn from one sample of a study of OX40 agonist ivuxolimab in advanced cancers. This table comes from immunoSEQ multiplex PCR, and its TCRdb copy is limited to in-frame clones, with some not included. The data contain 36,000 or so clones, about 80% of them singletons. This specimen was CD4+ or CD8+ T cells sorted from blood, taken in a trial of the OX40 agonist ivuxolimab. The receptor source for this set is an adult with an advanced solid tumor such as melanoma, head and neck, liver or kidney cancer. Each CDR3 is given with its conserved first and last residue. The order of the fields is J gene, V gene, D gene, clone size, CDR3 DNA, CDR3 protein. A D gene is named only where the DNA matches it firmly. A clone size is listed for some rows: how often the clone was seen (once, few, many), or a class if it is expanded.

J gene: TRBJ2-5
V gene: TRBV7-7
D gene: -
clone size: -
CDR3 DNA: TGTGCTAGCAGCTTAGGGTCCGGGGAGACCCAGTACTTC
CDR3 protein: CASSLGSGETQYF

J gene: TRBJ2-7
V gene: TRBV13
D gene: -
clone size: -
CDR3 DNA: TGTGCCAGCAGTTCCGGGACAAGGAGCTACGAGCAGTACTTC
CDR3 protein: CASSSGTRSYEQYF

J gene: TRBJ2-3
V gene: TRBV9
D gene: -
clone size: few
CDR3 DNA: TGTGCCAGCAGCGTAGGGGATAGCGGCTTCTCAGATACGCAGTATTTT
CDR3 protein: CASSVGDSGFSDTQYF

J gene: TRBJ1-3
V gene: TRBV11-2
D gene: -
clone size: -
CDR3 DNA: TGTGCCAGCAGCTCCGGACCAAGAAACACCATATATTTT
CDR3 protein: CASSSGPRNTIYF

J gene: TRBJ2-5
V gene: TRBV7-8
D gene: -
clone size: -
CDR3 DNA: TGTGCCAGCAGCACGCGTCCGGGACAATCCGAGACCCAGTACTTC
CDR3 protein: CASSTRPGQSETQYF

J gene: TRBJ2-1
V gene: TRBV7-9
D gene: -
clone size: -
CDR3 DNA: TGTGCCAGCAGCTTAGTCCAACCAATGGGTGGTGAGCAGTTCTTC
CDR3 protein: CASSLVQPMGGEQFF

J gene: TRBJ1-5
V gene: TRBV25-1
D gene: TRBD1
clone size: -
CDR3 DNA: TGTGCCAGCAGTGAATCTGCAGGGGGCTTCAATCAGCCCCAGCATTTT
CDR3 protein: CASSESAGGFNQPQHF

J gene: TRBJ2-7
V gene: TRBV2
D gene: TRBD1
clone size: once
CDR3 DNA: TGTGCCAGCAGTGTTGACAGGGGCACCTACGAGCAGTACTTC
CDR3 protein: CASSVDRGTYEQYF

J gene: TRBJ1-3
V gene: TRBV6-5
D gene: -
clone size: -
CDR3 DNA: TGTGCCAGCGAGGGTTCTGGAAACACCATATATTTT
CDR3 protein: CASEGSGNTIYF

J gene: TRBJ2-5
V gene: TRBV10-3
D gene: -
clone size: few
CDR3 DNA: TGTGCCATCAGTGAGTCGATGTCCCAAGAGACCCAGTACTTC
CDR3 protein: CAISESMSQETQYF

J gene: TRBJ2-7
V gene: TRBV5-5
D gene: TRBD2
clone size: -
CDR3 DNA: TGTGCCAGCACCTGGGAGGGGCAAACCTACGAGCAGTACTTC
CDR3 protein: CASTWEGQTYEQYF

J gene: TRBJ2-7
V gene: TRBV10-3
D gene: TRBD1
clone size: -
CDR3 DNA: TGTGCCATCAGTGAGCCTGGACAGGAGTTATCCTACGAGCAGTACTTC
CDR3 protein: CAISEPGQELSYEQYF

J gene: TRBJ2-2
V gene: TRBV7-9
D gene: -
clone size: -
CDR3 DNA: TGTGCCAGCAGCTTAGTGGCCGGGGCCGGGGAGCTGTTTTTT
CDR3 protein: CASSLVAGAGELFF

J gene: TRBJ1-1
V gene: TRBV30
D gene: -
clone size: -
CDR3 DNA: TGTGCCTGGAGCGAGATGGGTAACACTGAAGCTTTCTTT
CDR3 protein: CAWSEMGNTEAFF

J gene: TRBJ1-6
V gene: TRBV5-5
D gene: TRBD1
clone size: -
CDR3 DNA: TGTGCCAGCAGCCTGGACAGGGGATCACCCCTCCACTTT
CDR3 protein: CASSLDRGSPLHF

J gene: TRBJ2-7
V gene: TRBV6-6
D gene: -
clone size: -
CDR3 DNA: TGTGCCAGCAGCCCATACCGGATGTCCTACGAGCAGTACTTC
CDR3 protein: CASSPYRMSYEQYF

J gene: TRBJ1-4
V gene: TRBV5-8
D gene: -
clone size: -
CDR3 DNA: TGTGCCAGCAGCTTGAAAACAGAAACTAATGAAAAACTGTTTTTT
CDR3 protein: CASSLKTETNEKLFF

J gene: TRBJ2-1
V gene: TRBV7-9
D gene: TRBD1
clone size: -
CDR3 DNA: TGTGCCAGCAGCCCGGGACAGTACAATGAGCAGTTCTTC
CDR3 protein: CASSPGQYNEQFF

J gene: TRBJ1-2
V gene: TRBV6-5
D gene: -
clone size: -
CDR3 DNA: TGTGCCAGCAGTTACGACGGGGGACTGTTCTATGGCTACACCTTC
CDR3 protein: CASSYDGGLFYGYTF

J gene: TRBJ2-5
V gene: TRBV27
D gene: -
clone size: -
CDR3 DNA: TGTGCCAGCAGCTTAAATGCGCGGACCCAGTACTTC
CDR3 protein: CASSLNARTQYF

J gene: TRBJ1-5
V gene: TRBV4-2
D gene: -
clone size: -
CDR3 DNA: TGTGCCAGCAGCCAAACACAGGGTATTGGTCAGCCCCAGCATTTT
CDR3 protein: CASSQTQGIGQPQHF

J gene: TRBJ2-5
V gene: TRBV13
D gene: -
clone size: -
CDR3 DNA: TGTGCCAGCAGCCACCCAGGGGACCAAGAGACCCAGTACTTC
CDR3 protein: CASSHPGDQETQYF

J gene: TRBJ2-7
V gene: TRBV2
D gene: -
clone size: -
CDR3 DNA: TGTGCCAGCAGATTGACAGAACCCTACGAGCAGTACTTC
CDR3 protein: CASRLTEPYEQYF

J gene: TRBJ2-1
V gene: TRBV6-1
D gene: TRBD1
clone size: -
CDR3 DNA: TGTGCCAGCAGCGACAGGGGGCTGGGGAATGAGCAGTTCTTC
CDR3 protein: CASSDRGLGNEQFF

J gene: TRBJ2-3
V gene: TRBV27
D gene: TRBD1
clone size: -
CDR3 DNA: TGTGCCAGCAGTACGGACAGGTCCACAGATACGCAGTATTTT
CDR3 protein: CASSTDRSTDTQYF

J gene: TRBJ2-7
V gene: TRBV30
D gene: -
clone size: -
CDR3 DNA: TGTGCCTGGACTGCGACAGTGAGCTCCTACGAGCAGTACTTC
CDR3 protein: CAWTATVSSYEQYF

J gene: TRBJ2-5
V gene: TRBV7-8
D gene: TRBD2
clone size: few
CDR3 DNA: TGTGCCAGCAGCTTAGTGACTAGCGGGGGGGAAGAGACCCAGTACTTC
CDR3 protein: CASSLVTSGGEETQYF

J gene: TRBJ2-2
V gene: TRBV6-6
D gene: TRBD2
clone size: -
CDR3 DNA: TGTGCCAGCAGGCCGTTACTAGCGGGGGATGCCGGGGAGCTGTTTTTT
CDR3 protein: CASRPLLAGDAGELFF

J gene: TRBJ2-5
V gene: TRBV11-2
D gene: -
clone size: few
CDR3 DNA: TGTGCCAGCAGCTTAATGGAGACCCAGTACTTC
CDR3 protein: CASSLMETQYF

J gene: TRBJ2-1
V gene: TRBV10-2
D gene: -
clone size: -
CDR3 DNA: TGCGCCAGCAGGGGCTTTGGACTCCCATACAATGAGCAGTTCTTC
CDR3 protein: CASRGFGLPYNEQFF

J gene: TRBJ2-5
V gene: TRBV2
D gene: -
clone size: few
CDR3 DNA: TGTGCCAGCAGTGTAGTCTGGGGGGCGGAAGAGACCCAGTACTTC
CDR3 protein: CASSVVWGAEETQYF

J gene: TRBJ2-7
V gene: TRBV5-5
D gene: -
clone size: -
CDR3 DNA: TGTGCCAGCAGCTTGGAAGCTTCCGAGCAGTACTTC
CDR3 protein: CASSLEASEQYF

J gene: TRBJ1-1
V gene: TRBV29-1
D gene: -
clone size: -
CDR3 DNA: TGCAGCGTTGAGGTCGGGGGTACTGAAGCTTTCTTT
CDR3 protein: CSVEVGGTEAFF

J gene: TRBJ1-1
V gene: TRBV7-9
D gene: -
clone size: -
CDR3 DNA: TGTGCCAGCAGCTTGCCGGGGAACACTGAAGCTTTCTTT
CDR3 protein: CASSLPGNTEAFF

J gene: TRBJ2-7
V gene: TRBV5-1
D gene: TRBD1
clone size: -
CDR3 DNA: TGCGCCAGCACCTTCTCCCAGGGGGCCTACGAGCAGTACTTC
CDR3 protein: CASTFSQGAYEQYF

J gene: TRBJ2-6
V gene: TRBV7-9
D gene: TRBD1
clone size: -
CDR3 DNA: TGTGCCAGCAGCTTAACGGGACAGGGACGCTCTGGGGCCAACGTCCTGACTTTC
CDR3 protein: CASSLTGQGRSGANVLTF

J gene: TRBJ2-7
V gene: TRBV6-5
D gene: TRBD2
clone size: -
CDR3 DNA: TGTGCCAGCAGTCTTGGACTAGCGGGAGGAAACGAGCAGTACTTC
CDR3 protein: CASSLGLAGGNEQYF

J gene: TRBJ2-7
V gene: TRBV6-1
D gene: -
clone size: -
CDR3 DNA: TGTGCCAGCAGTGAGGCGATCTCCTACGAGCAGTACTTC
CDR3 protein: CASSEAISYEQYF

J gene: TRBJ2-7
V gene: TRBV6-1
D gene: -
clone size: once
CDR3 DNA: TGTGCCAGCAGTGTTGACAGCTACGAGCAGTACTTC
CDR3 protein: CASSVDSYEQYF

J gene: TRBJ2-3
V gene: TRBV7-8
D gene: TRBD2
clone size: -
CDR3 DNA: TGTGCCAGCAGCTTAGTCGCGGGAGCCACAGATACGCAGTATTTT
CDR3 protein: CASSLVAGATDTQYF

J gene: TRBJ2-3
V gene: TRBV9
D gene: TRBD2
clone size: once
CDR3 DNA: TGTGCCAGCAGCGTAGGTCTAGCGGGGACAGATACGCAGTATTTT
CDR3 protein: CASSVGLAGTDTQYF

J gene: TRBJ1-2
V gene: TRBV6-7
D gene: TRBD1
clone size: medium-sized
CDR3 DNA: TGTGCCAGCAGTCACCCGACAGGGGATGGCTATGGCTACACCTTC
CDR3 protein: CASSHPTGDGYGYTF

J gene: TRBJ2-7
V gene: TRBV28
D gene: -
clone size: many
CDR3 DNA: TGTGCCAGCAGTTTAGACAGGAACTCCTACGAGCAGTACTTC
CDR3 protein: CASSLDRNSYEQYF

J gene: TRBJ1-2
V gene: TRBV30
D gene: -
clone size: -
CDR3 DNA: TGTGCCTGGAGTGAGGGAGGGGGACTCCGCTTC
CDR3 protein: CAWSEGGGLRF